This is a list of T cell receptor beta chains from one sample in a study of Ad26.COV2.S vaccination and SARS-CoV-2 variants. Profiled with immunoSEQ multiplex PCR; TCRdb holds only in-frame clones, not every one. The sample consists of approximately 480,000 clones, 70% to 90% of them appearing once. This sample comprised peripheral blood, obtained in a trial of Ad26.COV2.S vaccine versus placebo. These receptors were obtained from a person between 18 and 65 years old who received the Ad26.COV2.S COVID-19 vaccine or a placebo. Each CDR3 is given with its conserved first and last residue. The order of the fields is D gene, J gene, V gene, CDR3 protein. D genes are given only for firm matches.

TRBD1 TRBJ2-2 TRBV3-1/TRBV3-2 CASSQEFSDRDRYTGELFF
NA TRBJ1-4 TRBV4-1 CASSRGDEKLFF
NA TRBJ2-1 TRBV5-1 CASTYNGQIPYNEQFF
TRBD2 TRBJ2-7 TRBV6-2/TRBV6-3 CASSSRTSGGYEQYF
NA TRBJ2-2 TRBV28 CASRVGKRTGELFF
TRBD2 TRBJ2-6 TRBV6-2/TRBV6-3 CASSKRGNPGLAGAGANVLTF
NA TRBJ2-1 TRBV6-2/TRBV6-3 CASSYPGLNEQFF
TRBD1 TRBJ2-5 TRBV30 CAWSRDRGFGETQYF
TRBD2 TRBJ2-5 TRBV7-2 CASSLSSGSGLETQYF
TRBD2 TRBJ2-7 TRBV6-5 CASKREVLTAYEQYF
TRBD1 TRBJ1-5 TRBV4-3 CASSQDWWGQPNQPQHF
NA TRBJ1-1 TRBV7-3 CASSPQAGGSPNTEAFF
NA TRBJ2-2 TRBV10-3 CAISKSTGELFF
TRBD2 TRBJ2-7 TRBV7-2 CASSLGRTGGRAHEQYF
NA TRBJ2-1 TRBV7-2 CASSLAVGTGGGEQFF
NA TRBJ1-1 TRBV15 CATRAWGDTEAFF
NA TRBJ2-5 TRBV5-4 CASSLYGGQETQYF
NA TRBJ2-5 TRBV18 CASSPVITSRETQYF
NA TRBJ2-7 TRBV9 CASSVDWQGSYEQYF
NA TRBJ2-5 TRBV4-2 CASSQPAAPQETQYF
NA TRBJ1-3 TRBV11-1 CASSPGVTGNTIYF
TRBD2 TRBJ2-7 TRBV11-2 CASSRTGLAGGTYYEQYF
NA TRBJ1-2 TRBV30 CAWSPQARQYYGYTF
TRBD2 TRBJ2-1 TRBV5-1 CASSLATSGRGYEQFF
TRBD1 TRBJ2-2 TRBV11-2 CASSFGTGWSGELFF
NA TRBJ1-1 TRBV12-3/TRBV12-4 CASRRDTSQAFF
NA TRBJ2-7 TRBV10-3 CAISGTGPVNPYF
TRBD1 TRBJ1-6 TRBV28 CASSGQGLPLHF
NA TRBJ2-7 TRBV11-1 CASSFGGTVYEQYF
TRBD1 TRBJ2-3 TRBV28 CASSSPGQGADTQYF
TRBD2 TRBJ2-1 TRBV27 CASSPSSGRWNEQFF
TRBD2 TRBJ2-1 TRBV4-1 CASSHISGMGSYNEQFF
TRBD2 TRBJ2-7 TRBV28 CASSFVTSGSSYEQYF
NA TRBJ1-6 TRBV6-1 CASSDGPSPLHF
TRBD1 TRBJ1-1 TRBV28 CASSKRQGAVTEAFF
NA TRBJ1-2 TRBV4-2 CASSLDTMEGYTF
NA TRBJ1-1 TRBV20-1 CSAAQVGAFF
NA TRBJ1-2 TRBV12-3/TRBV12-4 CASSLSGGLGYTF
TRBD1 TRBJ2-2 TRBV19 CATQQGLGSTGELFF
TRBD1 TRBJ1-5 TRBV2 CASSPRTGGNQPQHF
NA TRBJ1-5 TRBV5-6 CASSFGSNQPQHF
NA TRBJ1-5 TRBV28 CASSLLQGNYQPQHF
NA TRBJ2-6 TRBV19 CASNDGSSGANVLTF
NA TRBJ2-7 TRBV7-2 CASSLESGAYEQYF
NA TRBJ2-1 TRBV11-2 CASSPLGGSSYNEQFF
TRBD1 TRBJ1-2 TRBV29-1 CSVEDRGRIFHGYTF
TRBD2 TRBJ2-3 TRBV30 CAWSVQAGGTDTQYF
NA TRBJ1-1 TRBV27 CASSLTGGATEAFF
TRBD1 TRBJ2-7 TRBV7-6 CASSLRTGLSYEQYF
NA TRBJ1-4 TRBV25-1 CASRTNEKLFF
NA TRBJ1-4 TRBV5-1 CASSLLQNNEKLFF
TRBD2 TRBJ2-3 TRBV30 CAWSAVSGRAVTQYF